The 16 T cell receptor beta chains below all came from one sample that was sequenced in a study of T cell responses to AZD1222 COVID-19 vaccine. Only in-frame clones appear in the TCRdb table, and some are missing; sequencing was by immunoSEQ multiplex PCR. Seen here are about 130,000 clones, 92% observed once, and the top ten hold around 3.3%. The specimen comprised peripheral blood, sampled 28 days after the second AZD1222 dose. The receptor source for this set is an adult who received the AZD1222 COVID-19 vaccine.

The CDR3 loop is CASSFFEGGTDTQYF. CDR3 sequence (DNA): TGTGCCAGCAGCTTTTTTGAGGGTGGCACAGATACGCAGTATTTT. V is TRBV5-5 and J is TRBJ2-3; TRBD2 is a possible D gene (5 bases). The V end was cut by 2 bases, the J end by 1 base, with 11 bases between. This CDR3 comprises 15 residues. Germline loops: CDR1 SGHKS, CDR2 YYEKEE (reference sequence).

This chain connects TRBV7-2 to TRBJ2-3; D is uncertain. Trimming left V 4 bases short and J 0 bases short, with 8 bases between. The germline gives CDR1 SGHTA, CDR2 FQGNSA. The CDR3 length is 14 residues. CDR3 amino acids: CASSSQASTDTQYF. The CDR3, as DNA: TGTGCCAGCAGCTCCCAGGCTAGCACAGATACGCAGTATTTT.

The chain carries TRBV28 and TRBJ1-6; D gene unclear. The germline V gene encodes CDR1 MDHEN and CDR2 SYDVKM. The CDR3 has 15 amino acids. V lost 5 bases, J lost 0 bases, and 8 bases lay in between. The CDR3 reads CASSLVSSYNSPLHF. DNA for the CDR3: TGTGCCAGCAGTCTGGTGAGCTCCTATAATTCACCCCTCCACTTT.

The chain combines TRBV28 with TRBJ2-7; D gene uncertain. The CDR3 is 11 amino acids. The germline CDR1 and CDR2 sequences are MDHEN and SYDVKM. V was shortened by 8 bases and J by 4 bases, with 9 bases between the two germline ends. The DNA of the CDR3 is TGTGCCAGCGGGCCCCTTTACGAGCAGTACTTC. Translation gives CASGPLYEQYF.

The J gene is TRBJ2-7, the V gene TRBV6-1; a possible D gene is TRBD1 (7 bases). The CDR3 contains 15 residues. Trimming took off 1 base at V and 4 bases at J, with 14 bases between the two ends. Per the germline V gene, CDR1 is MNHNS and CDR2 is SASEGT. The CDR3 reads CASSEDQGGSYEQYF. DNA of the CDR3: TGTGCCAGCAGTGAAGACCAGGGGGGCTCTTACGAGCAGTACTTC.

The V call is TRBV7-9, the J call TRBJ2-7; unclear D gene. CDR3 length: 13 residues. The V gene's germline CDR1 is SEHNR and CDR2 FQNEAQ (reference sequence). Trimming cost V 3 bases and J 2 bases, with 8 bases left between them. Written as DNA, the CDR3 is TGTGCCAGCAGCTTTGGCGGAGCCTACGAGCAGTACTTC. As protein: CASSFGGAYEQYF.

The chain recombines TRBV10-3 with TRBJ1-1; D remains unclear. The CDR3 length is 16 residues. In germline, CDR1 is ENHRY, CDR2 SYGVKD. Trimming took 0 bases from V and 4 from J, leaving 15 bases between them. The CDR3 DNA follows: TGTGCCATCAGTGAGTCCGTCACACGTGTCGGCACTGAAGCTTTCTTT. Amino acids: CAISESVTRVGTEAFF.

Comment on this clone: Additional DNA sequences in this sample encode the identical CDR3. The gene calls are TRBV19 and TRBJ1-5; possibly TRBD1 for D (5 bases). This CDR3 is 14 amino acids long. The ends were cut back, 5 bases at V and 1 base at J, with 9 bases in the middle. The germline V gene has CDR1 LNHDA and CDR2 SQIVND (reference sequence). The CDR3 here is CASSPRDSNQPQHF. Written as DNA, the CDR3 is TGTGCCAGTAGTCCGAGGGACAGCAATCAGCCCCAGCATTTT.

The CDR3 reads CASSLGTSGYEQFF. As DNA, the CDR3 is TGTGCCAGCAGTCTCGGGACCAGTGGGTATGAGCAGTTCTTC. This chain joins TRBV27 and TRBJ2-1; D is perhaps TRBD1 or TRBD2 (5 bases each). Germline V lookup: CDR1 MNHEY, CDR2 SMNVEV (reference sequence). V was pared by 5 bases and J by 8 bases, with 16 bases between. The CDR3 consists of 14 residues.

CDR3 loop: CASRQGTGGYEQYF. The DNA of the CDR3 is TGTGCCAGCAGACAGGGCACGGGGGGATACGAGCAGTACTTC. The V and J genes are TRBV28 and TRBJ2-7; D may be TRBD2 (7 bases). Germline V gene lookup returns CDR1 MDHEN and CDR2 SYDVKM. The V and J ends lost 6 bases and 4 bases respectively, with 16 bases between them. This CDR3 is built from 14 residues.

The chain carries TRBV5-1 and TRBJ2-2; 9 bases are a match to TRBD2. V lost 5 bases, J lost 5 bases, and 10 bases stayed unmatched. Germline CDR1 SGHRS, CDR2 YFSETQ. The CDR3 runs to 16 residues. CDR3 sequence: CASRSIAGAITGELFF. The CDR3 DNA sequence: TGCGCCAGCAGATCAATAGCGGGAGCGATTACCGGGGAGCTGTTTTTT. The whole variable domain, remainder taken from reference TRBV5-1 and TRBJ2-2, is KAGVTQTPRYLIKTRGQQVTLSCSPISGHRSVSWYQQTPGQGLQFLFEYFSETQRNKGNFPGRFSGRQFSNSRSEMNVSTLELGDSALYLCASRSIAGAITGELFFGEGSRLTVL.

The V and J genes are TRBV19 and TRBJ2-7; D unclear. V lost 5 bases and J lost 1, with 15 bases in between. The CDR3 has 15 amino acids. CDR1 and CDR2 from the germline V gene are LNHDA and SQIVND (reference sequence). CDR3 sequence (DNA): TGTGCCAGTAGTTTCGCGGAGTCTTTTTCCTACGAGCAGTACTTC. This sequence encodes CASSFAESFSYEQYF.

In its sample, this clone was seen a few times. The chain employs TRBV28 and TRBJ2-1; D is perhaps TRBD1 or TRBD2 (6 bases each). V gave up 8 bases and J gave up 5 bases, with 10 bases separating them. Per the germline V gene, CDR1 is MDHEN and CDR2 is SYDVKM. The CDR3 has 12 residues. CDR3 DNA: TGTGCCAGCCAGGAGGGGGACAATGAGCAGTTCTTC. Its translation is CASQEGDNEQFF.

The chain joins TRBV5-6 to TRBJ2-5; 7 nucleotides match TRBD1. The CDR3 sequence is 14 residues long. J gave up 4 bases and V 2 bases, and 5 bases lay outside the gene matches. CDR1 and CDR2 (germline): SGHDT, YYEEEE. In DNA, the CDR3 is TGTGCCAGCAGCTTTGTGACAGGGCGAGAGACCCAGTACTTC. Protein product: CASSFVTGRETQYF.

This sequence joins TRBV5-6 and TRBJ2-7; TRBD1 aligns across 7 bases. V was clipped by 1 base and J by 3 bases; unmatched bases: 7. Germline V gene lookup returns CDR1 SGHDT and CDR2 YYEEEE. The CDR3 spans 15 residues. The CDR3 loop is CASSLKQGIGYEQYF. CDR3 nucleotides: TGTGCCAGCAGCTTGAAACAGGGGATCGGCTACGAGCAGTACTTC.

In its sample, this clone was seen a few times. CDR3 sequence reads: CASSGRQGAPSYEQYF. CDR3 DNA: TGTGCCAGTAGTGGGAGACAGGGGGCCCCCTCCTACGAGCAGTACTTC. The chain uses TRBV19 and TRBJ2-7; TRBD1 matches at 10 bases. The CDR3 length is 16 residues. Germline CDR1 LNHDA, CDR2 SQIVND (reference sequence). With 5 bases clipped from V and 0 bases from J, the junction kept 7 bases outside the gene matches.